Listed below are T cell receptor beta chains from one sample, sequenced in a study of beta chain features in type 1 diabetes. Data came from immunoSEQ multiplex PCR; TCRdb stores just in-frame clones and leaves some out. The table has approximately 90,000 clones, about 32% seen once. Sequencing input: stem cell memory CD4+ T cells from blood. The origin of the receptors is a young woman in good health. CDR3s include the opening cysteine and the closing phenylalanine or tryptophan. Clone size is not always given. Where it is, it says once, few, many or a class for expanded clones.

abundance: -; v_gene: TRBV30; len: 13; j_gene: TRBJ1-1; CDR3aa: CAWRSGTLTEAFF
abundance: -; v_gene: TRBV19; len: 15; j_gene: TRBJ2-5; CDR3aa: CASSISPGEGETQYF
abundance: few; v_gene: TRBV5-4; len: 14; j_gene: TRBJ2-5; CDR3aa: CASTTIGGKETQYF
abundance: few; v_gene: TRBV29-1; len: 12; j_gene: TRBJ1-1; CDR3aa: CSVEAAGTEAFF
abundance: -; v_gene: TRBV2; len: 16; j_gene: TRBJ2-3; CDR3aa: CASSPELAGGTDTQYF
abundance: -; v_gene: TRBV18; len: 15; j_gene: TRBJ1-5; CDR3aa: CASSPTGGGNQPQHF
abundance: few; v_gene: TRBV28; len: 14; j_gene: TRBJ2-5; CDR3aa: CASMNRDRQETQYF
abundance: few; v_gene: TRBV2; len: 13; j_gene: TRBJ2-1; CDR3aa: CASRVDSYNEQFF
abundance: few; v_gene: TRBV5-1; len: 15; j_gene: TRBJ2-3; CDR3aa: CASSFGTSLADTQYF
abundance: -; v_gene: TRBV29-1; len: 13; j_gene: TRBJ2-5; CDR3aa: CSVEDTAVETQYF
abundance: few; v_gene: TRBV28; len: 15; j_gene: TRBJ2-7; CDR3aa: CASSPPGSLTYEQYF
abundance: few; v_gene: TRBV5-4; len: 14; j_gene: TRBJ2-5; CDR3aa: CASSRQGGVETQYF
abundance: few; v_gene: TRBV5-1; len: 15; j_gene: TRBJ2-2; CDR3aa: CASSSGEANTGELFF
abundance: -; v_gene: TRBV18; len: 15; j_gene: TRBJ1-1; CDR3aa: CASSFGQGANTEAFF
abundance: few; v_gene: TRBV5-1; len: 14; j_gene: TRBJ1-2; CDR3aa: CASSLVGGYYGYTF
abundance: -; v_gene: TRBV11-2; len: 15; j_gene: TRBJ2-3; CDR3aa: CASSLDRISEGTQYF
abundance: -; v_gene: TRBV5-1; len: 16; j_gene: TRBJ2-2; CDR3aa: CASSLGAGKDTGELFF
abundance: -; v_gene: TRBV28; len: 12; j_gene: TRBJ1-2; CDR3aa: CASSFKGGGYTF
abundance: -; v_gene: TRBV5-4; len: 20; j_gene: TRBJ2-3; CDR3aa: CASSLDGLAGGTPLTDTQYF
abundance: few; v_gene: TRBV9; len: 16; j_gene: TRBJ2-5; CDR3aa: CASSVAGTLAGETQYF
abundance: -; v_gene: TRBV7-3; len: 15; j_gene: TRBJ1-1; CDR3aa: CASSTGGASYTEAFF
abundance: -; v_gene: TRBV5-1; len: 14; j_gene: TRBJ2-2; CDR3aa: CASRRTGNTGELFF
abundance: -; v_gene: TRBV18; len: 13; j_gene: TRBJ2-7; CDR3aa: CASSLPGTDEQYF
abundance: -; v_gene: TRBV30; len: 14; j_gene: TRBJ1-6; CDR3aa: CAWSPGQGYSPLHF
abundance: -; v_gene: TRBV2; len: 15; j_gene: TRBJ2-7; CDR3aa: CASSAWTGKGSEQYF
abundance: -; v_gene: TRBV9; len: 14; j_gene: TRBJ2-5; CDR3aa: CASSVAGNQETQYF
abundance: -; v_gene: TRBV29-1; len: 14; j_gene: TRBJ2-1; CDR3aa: CSVPGLAVYNEQFF
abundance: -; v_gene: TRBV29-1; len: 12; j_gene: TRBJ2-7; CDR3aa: CSVKGLAGDQYF
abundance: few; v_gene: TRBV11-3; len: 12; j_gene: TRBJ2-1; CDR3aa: CASSRSNNEQFF
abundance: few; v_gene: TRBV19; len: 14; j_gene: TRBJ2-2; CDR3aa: CASRQGGDTGELFF
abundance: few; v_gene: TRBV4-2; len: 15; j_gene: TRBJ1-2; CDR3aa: CASSQELGSNYGYTF
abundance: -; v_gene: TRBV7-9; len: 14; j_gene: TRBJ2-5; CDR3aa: CASTTGQTPETQYF
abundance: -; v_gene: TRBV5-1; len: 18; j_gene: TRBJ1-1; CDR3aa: CASSLGPQGARGNTEAFF
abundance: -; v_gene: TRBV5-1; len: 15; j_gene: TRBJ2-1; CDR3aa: CASSLAGDSYNEQFF
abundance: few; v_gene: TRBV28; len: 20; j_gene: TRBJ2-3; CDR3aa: CASSSPDYKQGAGSTDTQYF
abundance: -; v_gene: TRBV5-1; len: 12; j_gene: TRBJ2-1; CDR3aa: CASTASGNEQFF
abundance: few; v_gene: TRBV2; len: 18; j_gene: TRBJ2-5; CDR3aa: CASSPRWSSGGGRETQYF
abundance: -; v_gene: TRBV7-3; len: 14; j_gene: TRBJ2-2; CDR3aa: CASSFQGGTGELFF
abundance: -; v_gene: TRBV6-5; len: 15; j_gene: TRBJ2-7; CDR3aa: CASGRRTSGKSEQYF
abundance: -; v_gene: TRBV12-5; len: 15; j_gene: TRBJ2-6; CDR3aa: CASGVGRSGANVLTF
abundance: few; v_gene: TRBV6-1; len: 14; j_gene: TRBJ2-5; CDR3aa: CASSERQGRETQYF
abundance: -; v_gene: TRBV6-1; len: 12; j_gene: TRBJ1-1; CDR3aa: CASSERDTEAFF
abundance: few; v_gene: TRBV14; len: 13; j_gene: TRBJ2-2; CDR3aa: CASSLGVSGELFF